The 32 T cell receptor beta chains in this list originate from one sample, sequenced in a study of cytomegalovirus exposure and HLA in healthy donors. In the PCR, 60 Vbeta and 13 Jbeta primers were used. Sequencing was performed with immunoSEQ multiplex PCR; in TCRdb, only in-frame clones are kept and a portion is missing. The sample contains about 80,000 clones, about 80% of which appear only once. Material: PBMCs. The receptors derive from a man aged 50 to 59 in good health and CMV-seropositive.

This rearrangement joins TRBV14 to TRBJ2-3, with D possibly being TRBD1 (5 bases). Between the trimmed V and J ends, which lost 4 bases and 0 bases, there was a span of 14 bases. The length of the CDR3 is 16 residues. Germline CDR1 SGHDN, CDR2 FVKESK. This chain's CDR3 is CASSPRQRPSTDTQYF. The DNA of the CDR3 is TGTGCCAGCAGCCCCCGACAGAGACCTAGCACAGATACGCAGTATTTT.

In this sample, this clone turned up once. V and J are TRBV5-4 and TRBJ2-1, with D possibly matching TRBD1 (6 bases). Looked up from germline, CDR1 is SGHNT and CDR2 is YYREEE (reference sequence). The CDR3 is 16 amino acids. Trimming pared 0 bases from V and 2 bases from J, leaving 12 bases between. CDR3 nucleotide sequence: TGTGCCAGCAGCTTGGGGGACACACTAGCCTACAATGAGCAGTTCTTC. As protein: CASSLGDTLAYNEQFF.

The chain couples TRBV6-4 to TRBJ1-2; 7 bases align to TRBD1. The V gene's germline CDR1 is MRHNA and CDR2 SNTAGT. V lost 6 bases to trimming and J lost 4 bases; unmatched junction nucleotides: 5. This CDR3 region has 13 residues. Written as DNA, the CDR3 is TGTGCCAGCAGCGCCTCAGGGGGCTATGGCTACACCTTC. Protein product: CASSASGGYGYTF.

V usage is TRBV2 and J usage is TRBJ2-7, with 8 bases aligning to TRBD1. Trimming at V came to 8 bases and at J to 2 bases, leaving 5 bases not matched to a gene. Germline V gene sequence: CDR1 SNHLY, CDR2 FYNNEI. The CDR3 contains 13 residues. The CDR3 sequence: CASGRTGTYEQYF. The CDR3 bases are TGTGCCAGCGGAAGGACAGGGACCTACGAGCAGTACTTC.

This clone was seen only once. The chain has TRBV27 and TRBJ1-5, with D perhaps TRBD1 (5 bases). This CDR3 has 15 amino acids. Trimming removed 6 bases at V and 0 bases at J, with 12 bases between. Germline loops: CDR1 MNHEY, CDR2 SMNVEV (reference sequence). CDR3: CASREDRYSNQPQHF. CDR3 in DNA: TGTGCCAGCAGAGAAGACAGATATAGCAATCAGCCCCAGCATTTT.

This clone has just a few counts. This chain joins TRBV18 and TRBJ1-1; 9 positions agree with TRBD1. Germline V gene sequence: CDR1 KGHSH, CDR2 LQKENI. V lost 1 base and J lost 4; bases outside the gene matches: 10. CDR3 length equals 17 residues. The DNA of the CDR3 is TGTGCCAGCTCACCACAAGGACAGGGGACGGGTGGCACTGAAGCTTTCTTT. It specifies CASSPQGQGTGGTEAFF.

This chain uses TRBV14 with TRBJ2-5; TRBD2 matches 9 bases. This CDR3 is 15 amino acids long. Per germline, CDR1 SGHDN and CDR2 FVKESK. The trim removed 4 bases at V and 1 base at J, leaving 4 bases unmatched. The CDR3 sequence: CASSPKREAQETQYF. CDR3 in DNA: TGTGCCAGCAGCCCTAAGCGGGAGGCCCAAGAGACCCAGTACTTC.

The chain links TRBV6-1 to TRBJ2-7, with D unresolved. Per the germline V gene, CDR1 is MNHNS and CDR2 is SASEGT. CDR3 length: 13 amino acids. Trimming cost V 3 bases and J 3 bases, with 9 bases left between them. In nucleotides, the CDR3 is TGTGCCAGCAGTGAGACGGCGGTCTACGAGCAGTACTTC. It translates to CASSETAVYEQYF.

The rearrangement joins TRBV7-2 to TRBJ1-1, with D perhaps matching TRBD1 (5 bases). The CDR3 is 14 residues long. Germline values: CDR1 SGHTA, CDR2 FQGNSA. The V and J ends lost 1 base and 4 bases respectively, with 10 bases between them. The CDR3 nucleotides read TGTGCCAGCAGCTTAGTTCCGGGGGTCACTGAAGCTTTCTTT. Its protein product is CASSLVPGVTEAFF.

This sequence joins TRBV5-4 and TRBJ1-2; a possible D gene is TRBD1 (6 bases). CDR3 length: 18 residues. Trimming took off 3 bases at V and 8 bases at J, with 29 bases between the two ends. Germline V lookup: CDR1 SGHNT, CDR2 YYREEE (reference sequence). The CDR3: CASSWDYGLQGDERGYTF. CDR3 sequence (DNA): TGTGCCAGCAGCTGGGATTACGGTTTACAGGGAGACGAGCGAGGCTACACCTTC.

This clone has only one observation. The CDR3, as DNA: TGCGCCAGCAGCGAATCCCCACAGGTCGCTGAAGCTTTCTTT. This codes for CASSESPQVAEAFF. V and J are TRBV5-1 and TRBJ1-1; perhaps TRBD1 as D (5 bases). The CDR3 consists of 14 residues. Germline CDR1 SGHRS, CDR2 YFSETQ. V lost 4 bases and J 6 bases, leaving 16 bases between the germline ends.

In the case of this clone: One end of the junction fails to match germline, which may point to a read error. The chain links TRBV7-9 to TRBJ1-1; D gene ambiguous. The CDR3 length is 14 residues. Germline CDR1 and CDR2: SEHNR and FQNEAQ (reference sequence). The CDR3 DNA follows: TGTTCCAGCAGCCCTACCCCGACTTTAACTGAAGCTTTCTTT. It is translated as CSSSPTPTLTEAFF.

DNA for the CDR3: TGCGCCAGCAGCCAGTCACAGGAATATGGCTACACCTTC. Protein product: CASSQSQEYGYTF. V and J are TRBV4-1 and TRBJ1-2; tentative D call: TRBD1 (5 bases). This CDR3 has 13 amino acids. CDR1 and CDR2 from the germline V gene are MGHRA and YSYEKL. Trimming left V 3 bases short and J 5 bases short, with 10 bases between.

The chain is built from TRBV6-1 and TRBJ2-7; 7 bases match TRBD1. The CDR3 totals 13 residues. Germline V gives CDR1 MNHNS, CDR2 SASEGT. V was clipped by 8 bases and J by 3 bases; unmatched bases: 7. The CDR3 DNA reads TGTGCCAGCGGCCGCGACAGGGACTACGAGCAGTACTTC. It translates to CASGRDRDYEQYF.

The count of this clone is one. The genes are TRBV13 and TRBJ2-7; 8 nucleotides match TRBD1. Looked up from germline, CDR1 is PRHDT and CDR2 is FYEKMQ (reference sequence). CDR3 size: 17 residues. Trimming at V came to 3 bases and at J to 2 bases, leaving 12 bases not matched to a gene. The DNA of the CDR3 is TGTGCCAGCAGCTTGACCGCTTGGGGACAGGCCACCTACGAGCAGTACTTC. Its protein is CASSLTAWGQATYEQYF.

DNA of the CDR3: TGTGCCTGGAATACGGGACATTTAGGCTATGGCTACACCTTC. It encodes CAWNTGHLGYGYTF. This chain links TRBV30 with TRBJ1-2; D is possibly TRBD1 (6 bases). This CDR3 comprises 14 residues. The ends were cut back, 4 bases at V and 4 bases at J, with 16 bases in the middle. Germline-derived CDR1 and CDR2 are GTSNPN and SVGIG (reference sequence).

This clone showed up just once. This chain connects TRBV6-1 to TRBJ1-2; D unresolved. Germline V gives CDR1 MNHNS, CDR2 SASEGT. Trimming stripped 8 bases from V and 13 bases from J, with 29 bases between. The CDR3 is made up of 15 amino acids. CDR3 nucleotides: TGTGCCAGCGGAGGTGTGGGCTCAAAACTCCTTTTGTTCACCTTC. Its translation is CASGGVGSKLLLFTF.

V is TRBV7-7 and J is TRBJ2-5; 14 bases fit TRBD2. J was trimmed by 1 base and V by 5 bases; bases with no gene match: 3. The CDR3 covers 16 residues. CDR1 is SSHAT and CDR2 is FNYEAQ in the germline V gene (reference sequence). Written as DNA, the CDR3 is TGTGCCAGCAGCCGACTAGCGGGAGGGATCCAAGAGACCCAGTACTTC. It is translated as CASSRLAGGIQETQYF.

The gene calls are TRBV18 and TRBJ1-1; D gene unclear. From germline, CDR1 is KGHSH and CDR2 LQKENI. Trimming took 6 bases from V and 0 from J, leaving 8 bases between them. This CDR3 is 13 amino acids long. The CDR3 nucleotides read TGTGCCAGCTCTTTGGGAGTGAACACTGAAGCTTTCTTT. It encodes CASSLGVNTEAFF.

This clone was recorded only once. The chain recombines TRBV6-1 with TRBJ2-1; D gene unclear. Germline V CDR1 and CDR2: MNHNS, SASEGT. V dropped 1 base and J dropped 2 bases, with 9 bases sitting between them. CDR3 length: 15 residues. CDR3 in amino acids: CASSEEDWAYNEQFF. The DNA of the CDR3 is TGTGCCAGCAGTGAAGAAGACTGGGCCTACAATGAGCAGTTCTTC.

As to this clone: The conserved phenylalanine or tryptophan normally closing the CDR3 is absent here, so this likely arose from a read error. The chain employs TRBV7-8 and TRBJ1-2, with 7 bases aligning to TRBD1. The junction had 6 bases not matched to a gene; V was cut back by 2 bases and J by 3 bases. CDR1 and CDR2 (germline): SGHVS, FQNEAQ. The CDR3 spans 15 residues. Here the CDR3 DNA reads TGTGCCAGCAGCTTACCAGGGGGGCTCGACTATGGCTACACCATC. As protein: CASSLPGGLDYGYTI.

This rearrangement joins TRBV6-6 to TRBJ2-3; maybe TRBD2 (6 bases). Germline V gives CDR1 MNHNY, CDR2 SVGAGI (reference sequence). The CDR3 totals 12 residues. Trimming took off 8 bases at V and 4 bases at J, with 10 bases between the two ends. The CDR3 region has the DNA TGTGCCAGCCTCGGGACTTCAGATACGCAGTATTTT. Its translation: CASLGTSDTQYF.

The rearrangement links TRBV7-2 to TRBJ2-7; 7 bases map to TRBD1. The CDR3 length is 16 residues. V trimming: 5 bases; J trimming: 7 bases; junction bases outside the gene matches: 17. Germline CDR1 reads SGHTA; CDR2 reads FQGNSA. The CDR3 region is CASSQGVGTPYLEQYF. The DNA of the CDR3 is TGTGCCAGCAGCCAGGGGGTGGGGACGCCTTATTTGGAGCAGTACTTC.

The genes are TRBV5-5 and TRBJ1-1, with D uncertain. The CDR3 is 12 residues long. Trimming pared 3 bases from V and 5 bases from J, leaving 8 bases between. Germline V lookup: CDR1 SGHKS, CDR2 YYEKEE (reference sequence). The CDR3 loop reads CASSYSGTEAFF. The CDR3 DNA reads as TGTGCCAGCAGCTACTCCGGGACTGAAGCTTTCTTT. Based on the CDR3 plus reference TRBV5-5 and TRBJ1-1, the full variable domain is DAGVTQSPTHLIKTRGQQVTLRCSPISGHKSVSWYQQVLGQGPQFIFQYYEKEERGRGNFPDRFSARQFPNYSSELNVNALLLGDSALYLCASSYSGTEAFFGQGTRLTVV.

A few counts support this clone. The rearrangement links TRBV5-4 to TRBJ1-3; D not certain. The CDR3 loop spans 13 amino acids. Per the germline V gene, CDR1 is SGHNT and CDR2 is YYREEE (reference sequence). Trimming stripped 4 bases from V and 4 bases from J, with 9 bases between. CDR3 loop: CASSTSLGNTIYF. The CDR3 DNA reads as TGTGCCAGCAGCACTAGTCTGGGAAACACCATATATTTT.

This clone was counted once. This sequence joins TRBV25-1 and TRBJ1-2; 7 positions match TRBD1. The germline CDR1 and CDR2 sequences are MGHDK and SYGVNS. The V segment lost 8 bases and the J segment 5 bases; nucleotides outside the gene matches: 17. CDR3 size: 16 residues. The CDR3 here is CASSSVAGTETYGYTF. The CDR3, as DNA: TGTGCCAGCTCTTCGGTCGCAGGGACAGAGACATATGGCTACACCTTC.

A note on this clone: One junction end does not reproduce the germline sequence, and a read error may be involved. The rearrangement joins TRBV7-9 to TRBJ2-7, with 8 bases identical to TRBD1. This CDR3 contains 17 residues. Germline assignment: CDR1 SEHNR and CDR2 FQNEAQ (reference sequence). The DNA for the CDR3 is TGTTCCAGCAGCCAATACGGGACAGGCGGAATCGCCTACGAGCAGTACTTC. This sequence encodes CSSSQYGTGGIAYEQYF.

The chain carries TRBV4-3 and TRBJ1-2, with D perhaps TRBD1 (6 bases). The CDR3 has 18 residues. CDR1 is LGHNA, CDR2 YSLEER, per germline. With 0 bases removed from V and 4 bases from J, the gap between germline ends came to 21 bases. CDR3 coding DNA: TGCGCCAGCAGCCAAGACCCCCCCGGGGCAGGGGTAGGCTATGGCTACACCTTC. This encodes CASSQDPPGAGVGYGYTF.

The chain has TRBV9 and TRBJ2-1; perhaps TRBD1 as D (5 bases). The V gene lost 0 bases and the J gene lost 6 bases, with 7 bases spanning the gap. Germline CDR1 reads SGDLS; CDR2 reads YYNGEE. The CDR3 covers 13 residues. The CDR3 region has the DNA TGTGCCAGCAGCGTAGTTCAGGGCAATGAGCAGTTCTTC. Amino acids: CASSVVQGNEQFF.

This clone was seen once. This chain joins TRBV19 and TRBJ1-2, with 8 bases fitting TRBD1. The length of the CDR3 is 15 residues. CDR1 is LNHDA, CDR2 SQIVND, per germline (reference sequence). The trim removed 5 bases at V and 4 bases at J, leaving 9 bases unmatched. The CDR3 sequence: CASSGADRVFYGYTF. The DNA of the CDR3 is TGTGCCAGTAGTGGGGCGGACAGGGTATTCTATGGCTACACCTTC.

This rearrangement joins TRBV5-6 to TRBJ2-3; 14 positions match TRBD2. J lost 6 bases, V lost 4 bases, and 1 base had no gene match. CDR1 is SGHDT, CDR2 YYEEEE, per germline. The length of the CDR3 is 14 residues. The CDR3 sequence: CASSRLAGGDTQYF. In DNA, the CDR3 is TGTGCCAGCAGCCGACTAGCGGGGGGGGATACGCAGTATTTT.

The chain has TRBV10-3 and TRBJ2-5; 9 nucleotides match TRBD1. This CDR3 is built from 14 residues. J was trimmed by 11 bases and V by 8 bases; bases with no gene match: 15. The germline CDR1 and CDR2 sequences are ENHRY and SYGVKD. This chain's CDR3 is CAISRDRETREQYF. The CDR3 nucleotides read TGTGCCATCTCGCGGGACAGGGAGACTCGGGAGCAGTACTTC.